Following are 22 T cell receptor beta chains from one sample sequenced in a study of human T cells and chemical hapten exposure (dated by TCRdb to 2020 to 2023). Library construction relied on RACE. Instrument used: NextSeq 500. The public reads were reprocessed in TCRdb via fastp at Q25 and MiXCR, keeping in-frame beta chains. Each CDR3 protein gets just one entry, which takes the most common genes and DNA from the rows behind it. A total of 100,000 or so distinct CDR3 sequences appear in this sample, 30% to 35% of them only once. About 2.9% of the sample belongs to the ten largest clones. Read against the paper, the sample's time point label means: patch test 3, about 24 weeks after DPC sensitization. The treatment or condition label of this sample denotes: therapeutic diphenylcyclopropenone sensitization with weekly scalp DPC. The sample in question was whole blood, obtained in connection with sensitization to the hapten diphenylcyclopropenone (DPC). These receptors were taken from a middle-aged man with alopecia areata. Some clones in this sample may be carry-over from other donors' samples.

CDR3 sequence reads: CASGRTSGGWETQYF. For the CDR3, the DNA is TGTGCTAGTGGACGGACTAGCGGAGGCTGGGAGACCCAGTACTTC. The V and J genes are TRBV12-5 and TRBJ2-5; 10 bases agree with TRBD2. The CDR3 is made up of 15 amino acids. Trimming at V came to 6 bases and at J to 5 bases, leaving 9 bases not matched to a gene. In germline, CDR1 is LGHNT, CDR2 FRNRAP.

This sequence joins TRBV7-3 and TRBJ2-5, with a tentative D call TRBD1 (6 bases). This CDR3 comprises 13 residues. With 5 bases removed from V and 5 bases from J, the gap between germline ends came to 12 bases. Germline V gives CDR1 SGHTA, CDR2 FQGTGA. The CDR3 loop reads CASSQDSAETQYF. The CDR3 nucleotides are TGTGCCAGCAGCCAGGACAGTGCCGAGACCCAGTACTTC.

The rearrangement joins TRBV28 to TRBJ2-3; TRBD2 agrees at 10 bases. The germline gives CDR1 MDHEN, CDR2 SYDVKM. This CDR3 is built from 14 residues. V lost 5 bases and J lost 6; bases outside the gene matches: 5. The CDR3 region is CASSAGTSVDTQYF. The CDR3 DNA sequence: TGTGCCAGCAGTGCGGGGACTAGCGTTGATACGCAGTATTTT.

The genes are TRBV20-1 and TRBJ2-1; D is possibly TRBD2 (6 bases). Germline V lookup: CDR1 DFQATT, CDR2 SNEGSKA (reference sequence). The CDR3 runs to 14 residues. V lost 2 bases and J 5 bases, leaving 13 bases between the germline ends. CDR3 protein: CSARRAEGNNEQFF. Written as DNA, the CDR3 is TGCAGTGCTAGAAGGGCGGAGGGCAACAATGAGCAGTTCTTC.

The V gene is TRBV6-5, the J gene TRBJ2-5, with D unclear. The CDR3 runs to 11 residues. Trimming cost V 10 bases and J 2 bases, with 8 bases left between them. Germline CDR1 reads MNHEY; CDR2 reads SVGAGI. The CDR3 here is CATYQQETQYF. As DNA, the CDR3 is TGTGCCACCTACCAGCAAGAGACCCAGTACTTC.

In its sample, this clonotype was seen a few times. The chain employs TRBV2 and TRBJ2-7; tentative D call: TRBD1 (6 bases). The CDR3 contains 15 residues. V was cut by 0 bases and J by 5 bases, with 14 bases left in between. Germline CDR1 SNHLY, CDR2 FYNNEI. The CDR3 protein is CASSEALSGENEQYV. For the CDR3, the DNA is TGTGCCAGCAGTGAAGCGCTTTCAGGGGAAAACGAGCAGTACGTC.

This clonotype was counted between two and nine times. The chain couples TRBV13 to TRBJ1-5; D gene uncertain. The CDR3 has 12 residues. V dropped 0 bases and J dropped 9 bases, with 6 bases sitting between them. Germline V gives CDR1 PRHDT, CDR2 FYEKMQ (reference sequence). Here the CDR3 reads CASSLGERPQHF. CDR3 sequence (DNA): TGTGCCAGCAGCTTAGGCGAGAGGCCCCAGCATTTT.

This clonotype has only a few counts. The chain recombines TRBV27 with TRBJ2-7; TRBD1 aligns across 8 bases. Looked up from germline, CDR1 is MNHEY and CDR2 is SMNVEV (reference sequence). CDR3 length equals 14 residues. The V segment lost 5 bases and the J segment 4 bases; nucleotides outside the gene matches: 7. CDR3 amino acids: CASSAWTGTYEQYF. CDR3 sequence (DNA): TGTGCCAGCAGTGCCTGGACAGGGACGTACGAGCAGTACTTC.

This clonotype was found a few times. This rearrangement joins TRBV6-5 to TRBJ2-5, with 13 bases identical to TRBD2. Trimming cost V 7 bases and J 5 bases; bases outside gene matches: 10. The CDR3 covers 16 residues. CDR1 MNHEY and CDR2 SVGAGI come from the germline V gene. The CDR3: CASTVLAGGPFETQYF. The CDR3 DNA reads as TGTGCCAGCACAGTACTAGCGGGAGGGCCCTTCGAGACCCAGTACTTC.

The chain carries TRBV7-2 and TRBJ2-3; D is uncertain. The CDR3 contains 13 residues. V lost 5 bases, J lost 2 bases, and 8 bases lay in between. Germline V gene sequence: CDR1 SGHTA, CDR2 FQGNSA. CDR3 sequence: CASSPKLTDTQYF. The DNA of the CDR3 is TGTGCCAGCAGCCCTAAACTCACAGATACGCAGTATTTT.

About this clonotype: The CDR3 end shows no conserved phenylalanine or tryptophan, and so a read error is likely. This rearrangement joins TRBV5-4 to TRBJ2-3; 11 bases are a match to TRBD2. The length of the CDR3 is 17 residues. V lost 4 bases to trimming and J lost 0 bases; unmatched junction nucleotides: 7. Looked up from germline, CDR1 is SGHNT and CDR2 is YYREEE (reference sequence). CDR3 coding DNA: TGTGCCAGCAGCACGGGACTAGCGGAAATTAGCACAGATACGCAGTATTTG. This sequence encodes CASSTGLAEISTDTQYL.

J is TRBJ2-3 and V is TRBV24-1; maybe TRBD2 (6 bases). Trimming removed 5 bases at V and 4 bases at J, with 18 bases between. Germline V gene lookup returns CDR1 KGHDR and CDR2 SFDVKD. CDR3 size: 16 residues. The CDR3: CATSGSGLMAADTQYF. CDR3 nucleotides: TGTGCCACCAGTGGTTCGGGACTCATGGCGGCAGATACGCAGTATTTT.

This clonotype was counted between two and nine times. The chain employs TRBV6-4 and TRBJ2-1; 9 nucleotides match TRBD2. With V trimmed by 4 bases and J by 9 bases, 13 bases remained unmatched. This CDR3 has 16 residues. Germline CDR1 reads MRHNA; CDR2 reads SNTAGT. This CDR3 is CASSALGLAGPGEQFF. The CDR3 DNA reads TGTGCCAGCAGTGCACTAGGCCTAGCGGGACCGGGTGAGCAGTTCTTC.

This clonotype was detected a few times. CDR3 protein: CASSLGALAGEAQPQHF. CDR3 nucleotides: TGTGCCAGCAGCTTAGGGGCTTTGGCAGGGGAGGCTCAGCCCCAGCATTTT. The genes are TRBV7-9 and TRBJ1-5, with D maybe TRBD1 (6 bases). Germline V lookup: CDR1 SEHNR, CDR2 FQNEAQ (reference sequence). The length of the CDR3 is 17 residues. The V end lost 1 base, the J end lost 6 bases, and 19 bases lay between the germline ends.

This clonotype appeared a few times. The gene calls are TRBV20-1 and TRBJ2-3; 9 bases are shared with TRBD2. CDR1 DFQATT and CDR2 SNEGSKA come from the germline V gene (reference sequence). V lost 4 bases to trimming and J lost 4 bases; unmatched junction nucleotides: 9. This CDR3 has 15 amino acids. DNA for the CDR3: TGCAGTGCTACCCATAGCGGGAGAGGGGCAGATACGCAGTATTTT. The encoded protein is CSATHSGRGADTQYF.

The sample holds a few counts of this clonotype. J is TRBJ2-3 and V is TRBV6-2 or TRBV6-3, with no clear D. The V and J ends lost 0 bases and 6 bases respectively, with 10 bases between them. CDR3 length: 14 residues. Germline CDR1 and CDR2: MNHEY and SVGEGT. CDR3 residues: CASSYSMVSDTQYF. In DNA form, the CDR3 reads TGTGCCAGCAGTTACTCGATGGTTTCCGATACGCAGTATTTT.

This clonotype was seen a single time. The chain has TRBV7-3 and TRBJ2-6; D gene uncertain. The CDR3 length is 15 residues. The V end was cut by 4 bases, the J end by 0 bases, with 7 bases between. Per the germline V gene, CDR1 is SGHTA and CDR2 is FQGTGA. The CDR3 nucleotides read TGTGCCAGCAGCTCGGGCCGCTCTGGGGCCAACGTCCTGACTTTC. It encodes CASSSGRSGANVLTF.

This clonotype was detected once. The chain joins TRBV25-1 to TRBJ1-3; D gene ambiguous. V gave up 1 base and J gave up 3 bases, with 1 base separating them. The CDR3 is 12 residues long. Per the germline V gene, CDR1 is MGHDK and CDR2 is SYGVNS. The CDR3, as DNA: TGTGCCAGCAGTGAATTTGGAAACACCATATATTTT. Translated, it gives CASSEFGNTIYF.

This rearrangement joins TRBV6-1 to TRBJ1-3; a possible D gene is TRBD1 (6 bases). The CDR3 spans 17 residues. Germline-derived CDR1 and CDR2 are MNHNS and SASEGT. V was shortened by 1 base and J by 0 bases, with 13 bases between the two germline ends. For the CDR3, the DNA is TGTGCCAGCAGTGAAGAGACGACAGGAATCTCTGGAAACACCATATATTTT. It encodes CASSEETTGISGNTIYF.

This chain uses TRBV11-1 with TRBJ2-7, with 9 bases identical to TRBD1. CDR3 length: 14 amino acids. After removal of 4 bases from V and 6 bases from J, the junction contained 7 bases not matched to a gene. Germline-derived CDR1 and CDR2 are SGHAT and FQDESV (reference sequence). The CDR3, as DNA: TGTGCCAGCAGCTCGGGACAGGGAAAAGGCGAGCAGTACGTC. As protein: CASSSGQGKGEQYV.

The chain is built from TRBV6-2 or TRBV6-3 and TRBJ1-2; D ambiguous. There are 15 residues in the CDR3. CDR1 MNHEY and CDR2 SVGEGT come from the germline V gene. Trimming pared 7 bases from V and 3 bases from J, leaving 18 bases between. CDR3 loop: CASTQDRVIYYGYTF. CDR3 sequence (DNA): TGTGCCAGCACGCAGGACCGAGTTATCTACTATGGCTACACCTTC.

This sequence joins TRBV2 and TRBJ2-7; D is ambiguous. The CDR3 totals 13 residues. The V end was cut by 6 bases, the J end by 3 bases, with 12 bases between. Germline loops: CDR1 SNHLY, CDR2 FYNNEI. Here the CDR3 DNA reads TGTGCCAGCAGATCCGGCCCCTACTACGAGCAGTACTTC. It specifies CASRSGPYYEQYF.